This T cell receptor beta chain was identified in a study of control samples from healthy donors and cancer patients. Per the germline V gene, CDR1 is LGHNA and CDR2 is YSLEER. Trimming took 4 bases from V and 7 from J, leaving 13 bases between them. The CDR3 has 13 residues. Sequencing used immunoSEQ multiplex PCR; TCRdb keeps in-frame clones, though not all of them. The table lists roughly 38,000 clones, around 78% of them singletons. The V call is TRBV4-3, the J call TRBJ1-2; D might be TRBD1 (6 bases). The TCR sequence derives from a man aged 55 to 69 in good health. Sample: blood. The CDR3 loop reads CASSPGTSRGYTF. In DNA form, the CDR3 reads TGCGCCAGCAGCCCGGGGACATCTCGTGGCTACACCTTC.